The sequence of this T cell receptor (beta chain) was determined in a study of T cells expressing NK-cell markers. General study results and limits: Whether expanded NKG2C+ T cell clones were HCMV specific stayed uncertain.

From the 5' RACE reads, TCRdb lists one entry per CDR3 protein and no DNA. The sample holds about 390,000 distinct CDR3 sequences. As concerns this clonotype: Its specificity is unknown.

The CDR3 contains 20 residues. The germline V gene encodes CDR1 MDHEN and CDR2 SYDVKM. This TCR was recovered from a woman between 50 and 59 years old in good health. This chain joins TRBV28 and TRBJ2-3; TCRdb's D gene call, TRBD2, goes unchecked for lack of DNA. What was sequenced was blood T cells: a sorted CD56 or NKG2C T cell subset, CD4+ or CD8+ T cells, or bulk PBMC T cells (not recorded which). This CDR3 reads CASSSSYGRGSGRPGDTQYF.